Here is one TCR beta chain with its context. This specimen comes from a study of blood T cell repertoires in COVID-19. About the study: There were acute and convalescent COVID-19 samples, and they came from the United States, Italy and Spain. In each case, the material was cDNA or gDNA derived from T cells, B-cell-depleted T cells, or PBMCs.

Study processing details: Amplification of reference gene primers provided the estimated nucleated cell counts. Measured with immunoSEQ multiplex PCR; TCRdb has only the in-frame clones, and not every one. Clonal size and the V and J genes are those of that table, whereas D and trimming came from the DNA. This sample yields about half a million clones, of which over 75% are seen a single time; approximately 2.9% belongs to the top ten. The CDR3 totals 15 residues. The trim removed 4 bases at V and 7 bases at J, leaving 10 bases unmatched. Germline CDR1 SGHRS, CDR2 YFSETQ. This receptor was taken from a human donor in a cohort sampled during active COVID-19. Material: peripheral blood. J is TRBJ2-5 and V is TRBV5-1, with 10 bases matching TRBD2. The CDR3 spells CASSLGLAAAGTQYF. The CDR3 bases are TGCGCCAGCAGCCTAGGACTAGCGGCGGCTGGGACCCAGTACTTC. Complete variable domain (other parts from reference TRBV5-1 and TRBJ2-5): KAGVTQTPRYLIKTRGQQVTLSCSPISGHRSVSWYQQTPGQGLQFLFEYFSETQRNKGNFPGRFSGRQFSNSRSEMNVSTLELGDSALYLCASSLGLAAAGTQYFGPGTRLLVL.